Following are 2 T cell receptor beta chains from one sample sequenced in a study of read filtering for tumor transcriptome and immune sequencing. This library used roughly 430 ng RNA and molecular barcoded adaptors spanning alpha/delta and beta/gamma chains. MiXCR was run by TCRdb on the reads, yielding one entry per CDR3 protein. The sample has about 46,000 distinct CDR3 sequences, approximately 19% seen once. Sequences were obtained from a population of CD138-negative cells sorted from bone marrow. The receptor source for this set is a donor at least 40 years old with multiple myeloma.

Ten or more counts support this clonotype. The J gene is TRBJ2-6, the V gene TRBV5-1, with D uncertain. Trimming took off 0 bases at V and 0 bases at J, with 7 bases between the two ends. The germline CDR1 and CDR2 sequences are SGHRS and YFSETQ. The length of the CDR3 is 16 residues. The CDR3 reads CASSLEGTSGANVLTF. DNA for the CDR3: TGCGCCAGCAGCTTGGAGGGTACCTCTGGGGCCAACGTCCTGACTTTC.

As regards this clonotype: This may be a read error, as it is one base from a much larger clone. This rearrangement joins TRBV20-1 to TRBJ1-5; 7 nucleotides agree with TRBD1. Germline V lookup: CDR1 DFQATT, CDR2 SNEGSKA (reference sequence). The CDR3 is 15 amino acids. V shed 3 bases and J 6 bases; nucleotides not matched to a gene: 11. CDR3 bases: TGCAGTGCTAGGGGAGGGACAGTTGACGTTCAGCCCCAGCATTTT. Translation: CSARGGTVDVQPQHF.